This TCR beta chain was sequenced during a study of breast tumors, draining lymph nodes, adjacent tissues. TCRdb processed the multiplex PCR reads anew with MiXCR; each CDR3 protein has one entry. This table holds around 140,000 distinct CDR3 sequences, under 25% found once. Samples came from axillary lymph nodes draining the breast cancer. The CDR3 spans 13 residues. CDR1 and CDR2 from the germline V gene are SNHLY and FYNNEI. Trimming cost V 2 bases and J 5 bases; bases outside gene matches: 1. Study results and caveats: Most tumor T cells seemingly derive from lymph node, then expand in tumor. Data only fit, rather than demonstrated, lymph node origin of most tumor T cells.

This clonotype was found many times. Its antigen is as yet unknown. The J gene is TRBJ2-7, the V gene TRBV2; TRBD1 aligns across 9 bases. This sequence was found in a female donor with breast cancer. Some clones in this sample may be carry-over from other donors' samples. The sequencing input was axillary lymph node tissue. The CDR3, as DNA: TGTGCCAGCAGTGAAACAGGGGGCCACGAGCAGTACTTC. Translated: CASSETGGHEQYF.